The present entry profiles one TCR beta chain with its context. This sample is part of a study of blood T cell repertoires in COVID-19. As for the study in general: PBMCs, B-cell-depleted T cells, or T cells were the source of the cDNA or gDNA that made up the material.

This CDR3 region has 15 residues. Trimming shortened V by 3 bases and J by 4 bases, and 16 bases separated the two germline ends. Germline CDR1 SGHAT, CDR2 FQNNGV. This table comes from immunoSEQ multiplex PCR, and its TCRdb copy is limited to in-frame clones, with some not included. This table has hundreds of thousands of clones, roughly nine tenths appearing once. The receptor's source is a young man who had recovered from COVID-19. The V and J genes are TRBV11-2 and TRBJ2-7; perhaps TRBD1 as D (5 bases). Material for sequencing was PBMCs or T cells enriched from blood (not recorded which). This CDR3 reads CASSFGQGWFYEQYF. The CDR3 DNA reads TGTGCCAGCAGCTTTGGGCAGGGTTGGTTTTACGAGCAGTACTTC.